These 18 T cell receptor beta chains were sequenced from one sample in a study of cytomegalovirus exposure and HLA in healthy donors (TCRdb year 2017). The library was produced with the immunoSEQ multiplex PCR assay. The multiplex PCR relied on a mix of 60 forward primers for TCR Vbeta segments and 13 reverse primers for TCR Jbeta segments. What TCRdb holds here is the immuneACCESS table cut down to in-frame rearrangements. Part of the clones is not present; checked against another copy, under half of the missing clones reflect an unresolved V gene, and the others are unexplained. Within this sample are about 160,000 clones, with around 88% of them counted one time only. The ten largest clonotypes hold roughly 2% of the sample. Input material: PBMCs. These receptors all stem from a woman under 30 in good health and CMV-seronegative.

The chain employs TRBV13 and TRBJ2-7, with unresolved D. The CDR3 spans 14 residues. Germline CDR1 is PRHDT and CDR2 is FYEKMQ (reference sequence). V dropped 4 bases and J dropped 0 bases, with 10 bases sitting between them. The DNA for the CDR3 is TGTGCCAGCAGCTCCCGACTGAGCTCCTACGAGCAGTACTTC. This gives the protein CASSSRLSSYEQYF.

V is TRBV19 and J is TRBJ2-5, with D possibly matching TRBD2 (5 bases). The germline V and J ends were trimmed by 4 bases and 4 bases, with 16 bases remaining between them. The CDR3 has 15 amino acids. Looked up from germline, CDR1 is LNHDA and CDR2 is SQIVND (reference sequence). CDR3 nucleotide sequence: TGTGCCAGTAGTAAGGTCCGGGGATCCGGAGAGACCCAGTACTTC. As protein: CASSKVRGSGETQYF. Full variable domain (outside the CDR3, taken from reference TRBV19 and TRBJ2-5): DGGITQSPKYLFRKEGQNVTLSCEQNLNHDAMYWYRQDPGQGLRLIYYSQIVNDFQKGDIAEGYSVSREKKESFPLTVTSAQKNPTAFYLCASSKVRGSGETQYFGPGTRLLVL.

This clone was picked up a small number of times. The gene calls are TRBV28 and TRBJ1-5; D perhaps matches TRBD1 (6 bases). Germline V CDR1 and CDR2: MDHEN, SYDVKM. The germline V and J ends were trimmed by 5 bases and 4 bases, with 12 bases remaining between them. CDR3 size: 14 residues. DNA for the CDR3: TGTGCCAGCAGTACTCAGGGGCTTAATCAGCCCCAGCATTTT. This gives the protein CASSTQGLNQPQHF.

V and J are TRBV27 and TRBJ1-2, with 8 bases aligning to TRBD1. The junction had 10 bases not matched to a gene; V was cut back by 4 bases and J by 6 bases. Germline CDR1 and CDR2: MNHEY and SMNVEV (reference sequence). This CDR3 has 15 amino acids. The CDR3 bases are TGTGCCAGCAGTTCCTCCTCGACAGGGGTCCATGGCTACACCTTC. Its translation is CASSSSSTGVHGYTF.

The chain is built from TRBV5-1 and TRBJ2-7; D possibly corresponds to TRBD2 (5 bases). CDR1 SGHRS and CDR2 YFSETQ come from the germline V gene. This CDR3 spans 15 amino acids. V lost 0 bases and J lost 7, with 17 bases in between. The CDR3 DNA is TGCGCCAGCAGCTTGGATCGCGGGTCCGACCGGGAGCAGTACTTC. Translating gives CASSLDRGSDREQYF.

This clone was found once. The chain has TRBV21-1 and TRBJ2-7; the D call TRBD2 from the table was never checked on the DNA. TRBV21-1 is recorded as a pseudogene. This CDR3 region has 16 residues. The CDR3 DNA is TGTGCCAGCAGCAAGCTGTTCCCGGGAAGAGGGTACGAGCAGTACTTC. This codes for CASSKLFPGRGYEQYF.

V and J are TRBV4-2 and TRBJ2-7, with 8 bases that match TRBD2. Losses at the gene ends were 3 bases for V and 4 bases for J; bases not matched to a gene: 8. There are 15 residues in the CDR3. The germline V gene has CDR1 LGHNA and CDR2 YNFKEQ. CDR3 sequence: CASSQSRTSTYEQYF. CDR3 nucleotide sequence: TGTGCCAGCAGCCAGTCTAGGACTAGCACTTACGAGCAGTACTTC.

CDR3 DNA: TGTGCCAGCACCTACCGACAGCTGAACACTGAAGCTTTCTTT. Translating it yields CASTYRQLNTEAFF. The V and J genes are TRBV2 and TRBJ1-1; TRBD1 is a possible D gene (5 bases). CDR3 length: 14 amino acids. In germline, CDR1 is SNHLY, CDR2 FYNNEI. The V end lost 7 bases, the J end lost 0 bases, and 12 bases lay between the germline ends. The full variable domain, in which reference TRBV2 and TRBJ1-1 provide the parts outside the CDR3, is EPEVTQTPSHQVTQMGQEVILRCVPISNHLYFYWYRQILGQKVEFLVSFYNNEISEKSEIFDDQFSVERPDGSNFTLKIRSTKLEDSAMYFCASTYRQLNTEAFFGQGTRLTVV.

The chain carries TRBV28 and TRBJ2-6; 8 positions agree with TRBD1. Trimming removed 6 bases from V and 0 bases from J; junction bases left unmatched: 7. The CDR3 runs 17 residues. Per the germline V gene, CDR1 is MDHEN and CDR2 is SYDVKM. This chain's CDR3 is CASRAGTGLSGANVLTF. In DNA form, the CDR3 reads TGTGCCAGCAGGGCTGGGACAGGCCTCTCTGGGGCCAACGTCCTGACTTTC.

The chain employs TRBV19 and TRBJ2-1, with 8 bases identical to TRBD2. The CDR3 is 13 residues long. Germline-derived CDR1 and CDR2 are LNHDA and SQIVND (reference sequence). With 3 bases clipped from V and 12 bases from J, the junction kept 7 bases outside the gene matches. In nucleotides, the CDR3 is TGTGCCAGTAGTATTCAAGCGGGAGCAGGGCAGTTCTTC. It codes for CASSIQAGAGQFF.

The CDR3 coding sequence is TGTGCCAGCAGCTTGGACGGACGCCCAAGAGGGGGCTCCTACAATGAGCAGTTCTTC. It is translated as CASSLDGRPRGGSYNEQFF. This rearrangement joins TRBV5-5 to TRBJ2-1, with D perhaps matching TRBD1 (6 bases). The CDR3 runs to 19 residues. Trimming stripped 0 bases from V and 0 bases from J, with 19 bases between. The germline CDR1 and CDR2 sequences are SGHKS and YYEKEE (reference sequence).

V is TRBV5-4 and J is TRBJ2-5; D perhaps matches TRBD2 (6 bases). Trimming removed 4 bases at V and 5 bases at J, with 15 bases between. The CDR3 extends over 14 amino acids. Germline-derived CDR1 and CDR2 are SGHNT and YYREEE (reference sequence). CDR3 nucleotides: TGTGCCAGCAGCCGGTCACGGAGGGCGGAGACCCAGTACTTC. Protein product: CASSRSRRAETQYF.

The chain is built from TRBV7-2 and TRBJ2-7, with a weak D call TRBD1 (6 bases). Trimming took 1 base from V and 2 from J, leaving 9 bases between them. Germline-derived CDR1 and CDR2 are SGHTA and FQGNSA. CDR3 size: 14 residues. CDR3 region: CASSLGGGPYEQYF. The CDR3 DNA reads TGTGCCAGCAGCTTAGGAGGGGGACCCTACGAGCAGTACTTC.

The chain couples TRBV9 to TRBJ2-7, with 7 positions matching TRBD1. Unmatched junction bases numbered 5, after V lost 3 bases and J lost 2 bases. Germline lookup yields CDR1 SGDLS and CDR2 YYNGEE. The CDR3 spans 14 residues. CDR3 in DNA: TGTGCCAGCAGCGGACGACAGGGACCCTACGAGCAGTACTTC. Translating it yields CASSGRQGPYEQYF.

V and J are TRBV11-1 and TRBJ1-1; the D is unclear. Trimming cost V 0 bases and J 3 bases, with 5 bases left between them. Germline CDR1 and CDR2: SGHAT and FQDESV (reference sequence). The CDR3 runs 13 residues. The CDR3 reads CASSLAPDTEAFF. The DNA for the CDR3 is TGTGCCAGCAGCTTAGCCCCGGACACTGAAGCTTTCTTT. The variable domain in full, with the rest retrieved from reference TRBV11-1 and TRBJ1-1, is EAEVAQSPRYKITEKSQAVAFWCDPISGHATLYWYRQILGQGPELLVQFQDESVVDDSQLPKDRFSAERLKGVDSTLKIQPAELGDSAMYLCASSLAPDTEAFFGQGTRLTVV.

The rearrangement uses TRBV28 and TRBJ2-3, with 9 bases lining up with TRBD2. This CDR3 is built from 15 residues. The ends lost 6 bases at V and 0 bases at J; junction bases unmatched: 4. Germline V gene data show CDR1 as MDHEN and CDR2 as SYDVKM. DNA of the CDR3: TGTGCCAGCAGGGCTAGCGGGACCAGCACAGATACGCAGTATTTT. It is translated as CASRASGTSTDTQYF.

The table lists this clone with a count of one. This chain connects TRBV19 to TRBJ1-2; 7 nucleotides align to TRBD1. The germline gives CDR1 LNHDA, CDR2 SQIVND (reference sequence). Trimming at V came to 5 bases and at J to 4 bases, leaving 4 bases not matched to a gene. This CDR3 contains 13 residues. The CDR3 DNA reads TGTGCCAGTAGTCCGACAGGGTTCTATGGCTACACCTTC. Translating gives CASSPTGFYGYTF.

The V call is TRBV28, the J call TRBJ1-5; 10 nucleotides align to TRBD1. From germline, CDR1 is MDHEN and CDR2 SYDVKM. This CDR3 comprises 18 residues. V was clipped by 6 bases and J by 4 bases; unmatched bases: 15. CDR3 in DNA: TGTGCCAGCAGGACCCGGGACAGGGGCCTTGGGATGAATCAGCCCCAGCATTTT. Amino acids: CASRTRDRGLGMNQPQHF.